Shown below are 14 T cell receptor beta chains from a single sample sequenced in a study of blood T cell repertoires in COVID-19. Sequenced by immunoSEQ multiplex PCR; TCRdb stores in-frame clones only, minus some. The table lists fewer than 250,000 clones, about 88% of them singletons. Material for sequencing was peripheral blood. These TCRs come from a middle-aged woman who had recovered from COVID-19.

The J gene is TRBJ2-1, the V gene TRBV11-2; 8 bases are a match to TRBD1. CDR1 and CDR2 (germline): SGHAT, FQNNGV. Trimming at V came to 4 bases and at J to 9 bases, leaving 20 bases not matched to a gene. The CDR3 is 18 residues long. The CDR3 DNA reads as TGTGCCAGCAGCTCAAACTTACTTATCTTGGACAGGGCTGTTGAGCAGTTCTTC. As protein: CASSSNLLILDRAVEQFF.

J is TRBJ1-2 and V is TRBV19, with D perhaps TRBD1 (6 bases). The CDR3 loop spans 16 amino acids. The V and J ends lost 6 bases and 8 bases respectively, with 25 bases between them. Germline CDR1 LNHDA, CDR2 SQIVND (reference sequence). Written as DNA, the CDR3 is TGTGCCAGTAGCCCACTGGGGGACACGGACCACGGCGGCTACACCTTC. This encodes CASSPLGDTDHGGYTF.

DNA of the CDR3: TGTGCCAGCAGCTTCCAGGTTAGCGGGGGGACCTACGAGCAGTACTTC. Translation gives CASSFQVSGGTYEQYF. V is TRBV7-2 and J is TRBJ2-7, with 10 bases matching TRBD2. The germline V gene has CDR1 SGHTA and CDR2 FQGNSA. This CDR3 has 16 amino acids. J gave up 2 bases and V 3 bases, and 7 bases lay outside the gene matches.

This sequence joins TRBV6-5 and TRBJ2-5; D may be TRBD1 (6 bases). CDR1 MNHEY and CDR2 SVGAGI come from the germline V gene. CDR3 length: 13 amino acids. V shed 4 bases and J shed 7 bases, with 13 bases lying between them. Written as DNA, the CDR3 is TGTGCCAGCAGTTCGAGGGGGTTGGGGACCCAGTACTTC. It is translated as CASSSRGLGTQYF.

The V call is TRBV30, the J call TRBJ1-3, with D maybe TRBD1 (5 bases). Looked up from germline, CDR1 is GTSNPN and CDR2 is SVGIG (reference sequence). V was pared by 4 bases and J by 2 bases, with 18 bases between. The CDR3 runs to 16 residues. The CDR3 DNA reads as TGTGCCTGGACCTTTGGGGGGGGTACGACTGGAAACACCATATATTTT. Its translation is CAWTFGGGTTGNTIYF.

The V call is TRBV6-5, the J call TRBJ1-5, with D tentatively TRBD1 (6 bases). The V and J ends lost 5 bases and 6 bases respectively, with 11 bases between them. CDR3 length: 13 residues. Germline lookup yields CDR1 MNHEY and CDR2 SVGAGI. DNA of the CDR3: TGTGCCAGCAGTCCTAACAGGGCTCAGCCCCAGCATTTT. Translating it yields CASSPNRAQPQHF.

CDR3 sequence: CASSQAVQGASNYGYTF. The CDR3 coding sequence is TGCGCCAGCAGCCAAGCAGTACAGGGGGCGTCAAACTATGGCTACACCTTC. The chain links TRBV4-3 to TRBJ1-2; 9 bases are shared with TRBD1. V was clipped by 1 base and J by 2 bases; unmatched bases: 8. The CDR3 spans 17 residues. Germline CDR1 reads LGHNA; CDR2 reads YSLEER.

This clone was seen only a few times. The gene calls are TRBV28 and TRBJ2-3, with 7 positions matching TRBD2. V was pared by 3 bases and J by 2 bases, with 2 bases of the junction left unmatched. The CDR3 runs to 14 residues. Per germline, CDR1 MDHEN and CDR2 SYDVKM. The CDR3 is CASSLGLYTDTQYF. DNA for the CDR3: TGTGCCAGCAGTTTGGGACTATACACAGATACGCAGTATTTT.

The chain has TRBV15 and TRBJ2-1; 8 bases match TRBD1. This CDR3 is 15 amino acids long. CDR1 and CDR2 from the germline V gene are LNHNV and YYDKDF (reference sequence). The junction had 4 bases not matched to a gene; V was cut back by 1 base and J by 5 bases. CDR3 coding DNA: TGTGCCACCAGCAGAGGGACAGGGCCAGACAATGAGCAGTTCTTC. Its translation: CATSRGTGPDNEQFF.

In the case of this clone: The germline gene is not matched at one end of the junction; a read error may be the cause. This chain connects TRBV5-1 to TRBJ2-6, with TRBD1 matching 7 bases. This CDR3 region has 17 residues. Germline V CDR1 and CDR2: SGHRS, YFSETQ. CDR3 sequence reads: CASSLDRTGAGANVLTF. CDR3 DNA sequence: TGCGCCAGCAGTTTGGACCGAACAGGGGCTGGGGCCAACGTCCTGACTTTC. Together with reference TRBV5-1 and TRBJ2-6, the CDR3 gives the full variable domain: KAGVTQTPRYLIKTRGQQVTLSCSPISGHRSVSWYQQTPGQGLQFLFEYFSETQRNKGNFPGRFSGRQFSNSRSEMNVSTLELGDSALYLCASSLDRTGAGANVLTFGAGSRLTVL.

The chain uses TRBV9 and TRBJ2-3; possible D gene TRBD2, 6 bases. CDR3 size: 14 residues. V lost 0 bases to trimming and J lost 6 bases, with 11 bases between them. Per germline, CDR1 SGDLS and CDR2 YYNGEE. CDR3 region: CASSVAGVLDTQYF. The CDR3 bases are TGTGCCAGCAGCGTAGCGGGAGTCTTGGATACGCAGTATTTT.

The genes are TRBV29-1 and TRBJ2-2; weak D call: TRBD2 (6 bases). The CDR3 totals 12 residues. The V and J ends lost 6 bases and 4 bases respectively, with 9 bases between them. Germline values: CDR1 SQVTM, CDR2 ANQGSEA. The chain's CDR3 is CSVGGSTGELFF. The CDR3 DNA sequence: TGCAGCGTGGGGGGAAGCACCGGGGAGCTGTTTTTT.

The CDR3: CARSLKRDYTDTQYF. In DNA, the CDR3 is TGTGCCAGAAGCTTGAAGAGGGACTACACAGATACGCAGTATTTT. V gene TRBV5-3 combines with J gene TRBJ2-3; 7 bases map to TRBD2. TRBV5-3 belongs to the ORF category, with a function that is uncertain. The CDR3 consists of 15 residues. V shed 1 base and J 2 bases; nucleotides not matched to a gene: 4.

Here the CDR3 reads CASSQRTSGYASGEQFF. Written as DNA, the CDR3 is TGTGCCAGCAGCCAGCGGACTAGCGGGTATGCATCTGGTGAGCAGTTCTTC. The rearrangement links TRBV7-6 to TRBJ2-1; 11 bases map to TRBD2. In germline, CDR1 is SGHVS, CDR2 FNYEAQ. V trimming: 5 bases; J trimming: 9 bases; junction bases outside the gene matches: 15. CDR3 size: 17 residues.